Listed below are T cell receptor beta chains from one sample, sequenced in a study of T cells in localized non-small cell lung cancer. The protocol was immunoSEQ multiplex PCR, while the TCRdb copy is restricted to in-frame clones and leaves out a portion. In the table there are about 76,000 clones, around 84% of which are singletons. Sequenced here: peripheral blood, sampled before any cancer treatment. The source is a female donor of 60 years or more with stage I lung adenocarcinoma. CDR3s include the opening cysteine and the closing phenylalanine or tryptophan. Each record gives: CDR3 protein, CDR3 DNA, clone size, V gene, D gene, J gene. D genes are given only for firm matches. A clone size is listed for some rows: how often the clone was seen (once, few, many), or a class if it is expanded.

CASSQHDRGQFCAFF TGCGCCAGCAGCCAACACGACAGGGGGCAATTTTGCGCTTTCTTT . TRBV23-1 TRBD1 TRBJ1-1
CASKEAGGYNEQFF TGTGCCAGTAAGGAGGCAGGGGGTTACAATGAGCAGTTCTTC . TRBV19 TRBD1 TRBJ2-1
CASSEGQGASEKLFF TGCGCCAGCAGCGAGGGACAGGGGGCGTCTGAAAAACTGTTTTTT . TRBV5-1 TRBD1 TRBJ1-4
CASSSWTGGDEKLFF TGTGCCAGCAGCTCGTGGACAGGTGGGGATGAAAAACTGTTTTTT . TRBV7-9 TRBD1 TRBJ1-4
CASSPPFSYEQYF TGTGCCAGCTCACCACCTTTCTCCTACGAGCAGTACTTC . TRBV18 . TRBJ2-7
CASSVEGTGRGETQYF TGTGCCAGCAGCGTAGAAGGGACAGGGAGGGGAGAGACCCAGTACTTC . TRBV9 TRBD1 TRBJ2-5
CASSDVPGQGTSTEAFF TGCGCCAGCAGTGACGTGCCGGGACAGGGGACATCCACTGAAGCTTTCTTT . TRBV10-1 TRBD1 TRBJ1-1
CASSVGAVRRARGEKLFF TGTGCCAGCAGCGTAGGAGCCGTTCGGAGGGCACGGGGTGAAAAACTGTTTTTT . TRBV9 . TRBJ1-4
CASTRDGFYEQYF TGTGCCAGCACGCGGGACGGATTCTACGAGCAGTACTTC . TRBV6-1 . TRBJ2-7
CSVGVRGPNYGYTF TGCAGCGTGGGAGTCAGGGGCCCTAACTATGGCTACACCTTC . TRBV29-1 . TRBJ1-2
CASRMSWGGNTEAFF TGTGCCAGCAGAATGTCTTGGGGGGGGAACACTGAAGCTTTCTTT . TRBV6-1 . TRBJ1-1
CASSQDTGFGAGYTF TGCGCCAGCAGCCAAGATACTGGATTCGGTGCTGGCTACACCTTC once TRBV4-3 . TRBJ1-2
CSASLRAEQYF TGCAGTGCTAGTCTCCGGGCCGAGCAGTACTTC . TRBV20-1 . TRBJ2-7
CASSWTGQNIQYF TGTGCCAGCAGTTGGACAGGGCAAAACATTCAGTACTTC . TRBV28 TRBD1 TRBJ2-4
CASQRGSQETQYF TGTGCCAGCCAACGCGGGTCCCAAGAGACCCAGTACTTC . TRBV7-6 . TRBJ2-5
CASKGQRNYGYTF TGTGCCAGCAAGGGACAGAGGAACTATGGCTACACCTTC . TRBV2 TRBD1 TRBJ1-2
CASSYLATSKDTQYF TGTGCCAGCAGTTATTTGGCTACTAGCAAGGATACGCAGTATTTT . TRBV6-5 . TRBJ2-3
CASSYKATDYNYGYTF TGTGCCAGCAGTTATAAGGCTACAGATTATAACTATGGCTACACCTTC . TRBV6-6 . TRBJ1-2
CASSLEQGTEAFF TGTGCCAGCAGCTTAGAACAGGGAACTGAAGCTTTCTTT . TRBV11-2 . TRBJ1-1
CASREGTVLEAFF TGTGCCAGCAGGGAAGGGACAGTACTTGAAGCTTTCTTT . TRBV6-1 TRBD1 TRBJ1-1
CASSQGEGLSGKLFF TGTGCCAGCAGCCAGGGCGAGGGCCTTTCGGGAAAACTGTTTTTT . TRBV7-9 . TRBJ1-4
CASTPLGQGYNEQFF TGTGCCAGCACCCCGTTAGGTCAGGGCTACAATGAGCAGTTCTTC . TRBV6-6 . TRBJ2-1
CASSVGGEEQFF TGTGCCAGCAGCGTAGGAGGGGAAGAGCAGTTCTTC . TRBV9 . TRBJ2-1
CASKRTGNDQPQHF TGTGCCAGCAAACGGACAGGAAATGATCAGCCCCAGCATTTT . TRBV27 TRBD1 TRBJ1-5
CASREDNEQFF TGTGCCAGCAGAGAAGACAATGAGCAGTTCTTC . TRBV6-6 . TRBJ2-1
CASSFLEGEQFF TGTGCCAGCAGCTTTTTGGAAGGTGAGCAGTTCTTC . TRBV7-9 . TRBJ2-1
CASSLSTGTDNTGELFF TGTGCCAGCAGCCTCTCGACCGGGACAGATAACACCGGGGAGCTGTTTTTT . TRBV5-4 TRBD1 TRBJ2-2
CASSSGTWGLNEKLFF TGTGCCAGCAGCTCCGGGACGTGGGGTCTTAATGAAAAACTGTTTTTT . TRBV5-8 . TRBJ1-4
CAIYRGSGSADTQYF TGTGCCATCTACAGGGGTAGCGGGAGTGCGGATACGCAGTATTTT . TRBV10-3 TRBD2 TRBJ2-3
CASSLDGGGYEQYF TGTGCCAGCAGCTTAGATGGAGGGGGGTACGAGCAGTACTTC . TRBV7-6 . TRBJ2-7
CASSQWGSYGYTF TGTGCCAGCAGCCAATGGGGGTCCTATGGCTACACCTTC . TRBV14 . TRBJ1-2
CASSPALAGAYEQYF TGTGCCAGCAGTCCGGCGCTAGCGGGAGCCTACGAGCAGTACTTC . TRBV28 TRBD2 TRBJ2-7
CAIKGGRISEAFF TGTGCCATCAAGGGTGGCCGAATTTCTGAAGCTTTCTTT . TRBV6-4 . TRBJ1-1
CASKAGIGSNEQFF TGTGCCAGCAAGGCAGGGATTGGAAGCAATGAGCAGTTCTTC . TRBV6-4 . TRBJ2-1
CASSQTTGGETQYF TGTGCCAGCAGCCAGACGACAGGGGGAGAGACCCAGTACTTC . TRBV28 TRBD1 TRBJ2-5
CASSLGQGEGDTQYF TGCGCCAGCAGCCTGGGACAGGGCGAAGGAGATACGCAGTATTTT . TRBV4-3 TRBD1 TRBJ2-3
CASSKALEGELYGYTF TGTGCCAGTAGTAAGGCTTTGGAGGGGGAACTGTATGGCTACACCTTC . TRBV19 . TRBJ1-2
CASRQQETQYF TGTGCCAGCAGACAGCAAGAGACCCAGTACTTC . TRBV11-3 . TRBJ2-5
CASGRITGPSHTEAFF TGTGCCAGCGGAAGGATAACAGGCCCGAGTCACACTGAAGCTTTCTTT few TRBV13 . TRBJ1-1
CATSRNRGREETQYF TGTGCCACCAGCAGGAACAGGGGCAGGGAAGAGACCCAGTACTTC . TRBV15 TRBD1 TRBJ2-5
CASSPGKDEQYF TGTGCCAGCTCACCAGGGAAGGACGAGCAGTACTTC . TRBV18 . TRBJ2-7
CSVSHGQLGETQYF TGCAGCGTCTCACACGGACAGTTGGGAGAGACCCAGTACTTC few TRBV29-1 . TRBJ2-5
CASSLVGGINEQFF TGTGCCAGCAGCTTAGTAGGCGGGATCAATGAGCAGTTCTTC few TRBV7-8 . TRBJ2-1
CASSGRSNQPQHF TGTGCCAGCAGTGGTCGTAGCAATCAGCCCCAGCATTTT . TRBV2 . TRBJ1-5
CASSLAVGQLYNSPLHF TGTGCCAGCAGCTTGGCAGTGGGACAACTCTATAATTCACCCCTCCACTTT . TRBV5-4 . TRBJ1-6
CASSYHKTNEQFF TGTGCCAGCAGTTACCATAAGACCAATGAGCAGTTCTTC . TRBV6-5 . TRBJ2-1
CATTGGVGTSNEQFF TGTGCCACCACCGGGGGGGTCGGGACTAGCAATGAGCAGTTCTTC . TRBV2 TRBD2 TRBJ2-1
CASKSDRVPGNTIYF TGTGCCAGCAAGTCGGACAGGGTTCCTGGAAACACCATATATTTT few TRBV28 TRBD1 TRBJ1-3
CASSEGVWAQGGYTF TGTGCCAGCAGTGAAGGCGTATGGGCCCAAGGCGGCTACACCTTC . TRBV2 . TRBJ1-2
CASFGSEYGYTF TGTGCCAGTTTCGGTTCGGAGTATGGCTACACCTTC . TRBV28 . TRBJ1-2
CASSFGLEETQYF TGTGCCAGCAGTTTCGGACTGGAAGAGACCCAGTACTTC . TRBV2 . TRBJ2-5
CASAYTGSGNTIYF TGTGCCAGCGCCTATACAGGGAGTGGAAACACCATATATTTT medium-sized TRBV9 . TRBJ1-3
CASSLVIGPGANEKLFF TGTGCCAGCAGCTTAGTCATTGGGCCTGGGGCTAATGAAAAACTGTTTTTT few TRBV11-3 . TRBJ1-4
CASSYSGRAINEQYF TGCGCCAGCAGCTACAGCGGGAGGGCCATCAACGAGCAGTACTTC . TRBV5-1 TRBD2 TRBJ2-7
CASRPSGTGDTEAFF TGTGCCAGCAGACCCTCTGGGACAGGGGACACTGAAGCTTTCTTT . TRBV6-5 TRBD1 TRBJ1-1
CASRRGSNTEAFF TGTGCCAGCAGACGAGGGTCGAACACTGAAGCTTTCTTT . TRBV2 . TRBJ1-1
CASSPGGYNSPLHF TGTGCCAGCAGCCCCGGGGGCTATAATTCACCCCTCCACTTT . TRBV7-2 . TRBJ1-6
CASSFYGNTEAFF TGTGCCAGCAGCTTTTACGGGAACACTGAAGCTTTCTTT . TRBV11-3 . TRBJ1-1